This T cell receptor beta chain is drawn from a study of regulatory T cells in long-lasting Graves disease. The study, taken as a whole, reports: What was studied was peripheral blood only, and not thyroid tissue.

Ten or more counts support this clonotype. The antigen is unknown. Germline V gives CDR1 MDHEN, CDR2 SYDVKM. The CDR3 is 12 residues long. The V and J ends lost 5 bases and 5 bases, in that order; junction bases with no gene match: 2. Specified time point: newly diagnosed GD, antithyroid drugs for less than 3 months. Researchers made the TCR library from RNA that was extracted from PBMCs. The authors built TCR beta libraries using iRepertoire HTBI primers and Arm-PCR of CDR3 regions. Each CDR3 protein is one row after TCRdb ran MiXCR on the multiplex PCR reads. The table lists roughly 560,000 distinct CDR3 sequences, about 12% of them singletons. Separately, the same data were catalogued under a study of T cells in Graves' hyperthyroidism and ophthalmopathy. Per that paper: Patients were excluded because of uncontrolled infection, other autoimmune disease, pregnancy or lactation. The model identified upcoming ophthalmopathy a median around 6 months ahead of onset.

This receptor was identified in a woman in her thirties with Graves disease. This chain joins TRBV28 and TRBJ1-2, with 7 bases that match TRBD1. The sample here was peripheral blood mononuclear cells (PBMCs), taken at new diagnosis, from a patient treated with antithyroid drugs. Here the CDR3 DNA reads TGTGCCAGCAGTCAACAGGGGTATGGCTACACCTTC. Protein sequence: CASSQQGYGYTF.